The 17 T cell receptor beta chains below come from one sample, sequenced in a study of T cell changes during pregnancy in multiple sclerosis. TCRdb's table, derived via immunoSEQ multiplex PCR, lists solely in-frame clones and lacks some. The sample has roughly 39,000 clones, about nine tenths seen once; the top ten hold 1.4%. The sequencing sample was made of PBMCs (not recorded whether the cells were cultured). The receptors stem from a female donor with multiple sclerosis, enrolled in a pregnancy study.

The genes are TRBV5-1 and TRBJ2-1; 10 bases agree with TRBD1. Germline V lookup: CDR1 SGHRS, CDR2 YFSETQ. The CDR3 loop spans 15 amino acids. J was trimmed by 1 base and V by 4 bases; bases with no gene match: 2. The CDR3 coding sequence is TGCGCCAGCAGCCTGGGACAGGGGTCCTACAATGAGCAGTTCTTC. It translates to CASSLGQGSYNEQFF.

The chain has TRBV30 and TRBJ2-3, with D possibly matching TRBD2 (6 bases). With 5 bases removed from V and 4 bases from J, the gap between germline ends came to 10 bases. Germline CDR1 and CDR2: GTSNPN and SVGIG (reference sequence). This CDR3 contains 12 residues. The CDR3 sequence: CAWVADADTQYF. CDR3 bases: TGTGCCTGGGTAGCGGACGCAGATACGCAGTATTTT.

The V gene is TRBV19, the J gene TRBJ2-1; a possible D gene is TRBD2 (6 bases). The germline CDR1 and CDR2 sequences are LNHDA and SQIVND (reference sequence). Trimming left V 4 bases short and J 4 bases short, with 17 bases between. The CDR3 loop spans 16 amino acids. CDR3 in amino acids: CASSTSRESRYNEQFF. In DNA, the CDR3 is TGTGCCAGTAGTACTTCCCGGGAGAGTCGATACAATGAGCAGTTCTTC.

This clone was detected only once. The chain recombines TRBV27 with TRBJ2-7; D is perhaps TRBD2 (5 bases). Germline-derived CDR1 and CDR2 are MNHEY and SMNVEV (reference sequence). This CDR3 contains 15 residues. V lost 0 bases to trimming and J lost 2 bases, with 11 bases between them. As DNA, the CDR3 is TGTGCCAGCAGTTTATCGACACCGACTACCTACGAGCAGTACTTC. Its translation is CASSLSTPTTYEQYF.

Here the CDR3 reads CASSSGTGGIRTF. CDR3 nucleotide sequence: TGTGCCAGCAGCTCCGGAACGGGGGGAATTCGCACCTTC. This chain connects TRBV28 to TRBJ1-2; tentative D call: TRBD1 (5 bases). This CDR3 spans 13 amino acids. V lost 6 bases and J 13 bases, leaving 21 bases between the germline ends. CDR1 MDHEN and CDR2 SYDVKM come from the germline V gene.

This chain links TRBV2 with TRBJ1-4; a possible D gene is TRBD1 (6 bases). V lost 0 bases and J 1 base, leaving 6 bases between the germline ends. In germline, CDR1 is SNHLY, CDR2 FYNNEI. The CDR3 sequence is 15 residues long. CDR3 amino acids: CASSEAQGTNEKLFF. The CDR3 nucleotides read TGTGCCAGCAGTGAAGCACAGGGAACTAATGAAAAACTGTTTTTT.

The rearrangement links TRBV10-1 to TRBJ2-3; TRBD1 aligns across 8 bases. Germline trimming cut 0 bases from V and 1 base from J; bases unmatched to any gene: 0. Germline V gives CDR1 WNHNN, CDR2 SYGVQD (reference sequence). This CDR3 spans 15 amino acids. The CDR3 sequence is CASSESTGGTDTQYF. The CDR3 nucleotides are TGCGCCAGCAGTGAGTCGACAGGGGGCACAGATACGCAGTATTTT.

This chain connects TRBV18 to TRBJ2-5; D is uncertain. Germline assignment: CDR1 KGHSH and CDR2 LQKENI. V was pared by 0 bases and J by 3 bases, with 2 bases between. This CDR3 comprises 12 residues. The CDR3 DNA is TGTGCCAGCTCACCACCGGAAGAGACCCAGTACTTC. Amino acid sequence: CASSPPEETQYF.

The V call is TRBV29-1, the J call TRBJ2-1; 7 bases agree with TRBD1. This CDR3 is built from 15 residues. The germline V gene encodes CDR1 SQVTM and CDR2 ANQGSEA. Trimming removed 4 bases from V and 3 bases from J; junction bases left unmatched: 9. The CDR3 nucleotides are TGCAGCGTTGGCCGGACAGGTTTCGGCTACAATGAGCAGTTCTTC. This encodes CSVGRTGFGYNEQFF.

The chain couples TRBV14 to TRBJ2-1; D may be TRBD2 (6 bases). Per germline, CDR1 SGHDN and CDR2 FVKESK. There are 16 residues in the CDR3. V gave up 8 bases and J gave up 3 bases, with 20 bases separating them. CDR3 nucleotides: TGTGCCAGCTCGCGGGGCGTGCACCCCATCTACAATGAGCAGTTCTTC. Translation: CASSRGVHPIYNEQFF. Together with reference TRBV14 and TRBJ2-1, the CDR3 gives the full variable domain: EAGVTQFPSHSVIEKGQTVTLRCDPISGHDNLYWYRRVMGKEIKFLLHFVKESKQDESGMPNNRFLAERTGGTYSTLKVQPAELEDSGVYFCASSRGVHPIYNEQFFGPGTRLTVL.

The V and J genes are TRBV6-1 and TRBJ1-5; 8 nucleotides line up with TRBD1. This CDR3 has 16 residues. The germline gives CDR1 MNHNS, CDR2 SASEGT. The ends lost 2 bases at V and 3 bases at J; junction bases unmatched: 6. The CDR3 nucleotides are TGTGCCAGCAGTGAACAGGGGGCCCCCTCCAATCAGCCCCAGCATTTT. As protein: CASSEQGAPSNQPQHF.

This sequence joins TRBV7-6 and TRBJ2-7; D tentatively fits TRBD1 or TRBD2 (5 bases each). Germline CDR1 SGHVS, CDR2 FNYEAQ. Deletions cut 4 bases from V and 6 bases from J, with 19 bases between. There are 15 residues in the CDR3. As DNA, the CDR3 is TGTGCCAGCAGCTCCGCTGAGGGGCTAGGGGCCGAGCAGTACTTC. It codes for CASSSAEGLGAEQYF.

This chain uses TRBV5-1 with TRBJ2-7, with 14 bases matching TRBD2. V shed 1 base and J 3 bases; nucleotides not matched to a gene: 6. The V gene's germline CDR1 is SGHRS and CDR2 YFSETQ. The CDR3 consists of 17 residues. CDR3 residues: CASSLQEGLAGDYEQYF. The CDR3, as DNA: TGCGCCAGCAGCTTGCAAGAGGGACTAGCGGGAGACTACGAGCAGTACTTC.

Only a few counts were recorded for this clone. The chain couples TRBV19 to TRBJ1-2, with unresolved D. Germline V lookup: CDR1 LNHDA, CDR2 SQIVND (reference sequence). This CDR3 spans 9 amino acids. Between the trimmed V and J ends, which lost 10 bases and 8 bases, there was a span of 8 bases. CDR3 nucleotides: TGTGCCACCGGAGTAGGCTACACCTTC. As protein: CATGVGYTF.

Only a few counts were recorded for this clone. V is TRBV4-2 and J is TRBJ2-7; no definite D call. V lost 2 bases and J 4 bases, leaving 9 bases between the germline ends. The germline V gene encodes CDR1 LGHNA and CDR2 YNFKEQ. This CDR3 has 13 amino acids. The CDR3: CASSQFGAYEQYF. In nucleotides, the CDR3 is TGTGCCAGCAGCCAATTTGGAGCGTACGAGCAGTACTTC.

This clone was seen a few times. The gene calls are TRBV7-9 and TRBJ2-3, with TRBD1 as a possible D gene (6 bases). Trimming left V 4 bases short and J 4 bases short, with 9 bases between. This CDR3 is 13 amino acids long. CDR1 is SEHNR and CDR2 is FQNEAQ in the germline V gene (reference sequence). The CDR3: CASSSRGPDTQYF. CDR3 sequence (DNA): TGTGCCAGCAGCTCCAGGGGACCAGATACGCAGTATTTT.

This clone has a handful of counts. The chain is built from TRBV5-1 and TRBJ2-5; no reliable D call. The CDR3 runs to 15 residues. Germline V lookup: CDR1 SGHRS, CDR2 YFSETQ. Trimming pared 0 bases from V and 5 bases from J, leaving 14 bases between. The CDR3 region is CASSLGVASRETQYF. DNA of the CDR3: TGCGCCAGCAGCTTGGGAGTAGCTTCTCGGGAGACCCAGTACTTC.